This T cell receptor (beta chain) emerged from a study of radiation and T cells in renal cell carcinoma. Findings of the study overall: Dominant CDR3 motifs occupied more repertoire in irradiated than control tumors. In nephrectomy-only tumors, top 100 clonotypes averaged around 40%, versus about 54% irradiated.

With respect to this clone: Its antigen is undetermined.

The treatment here: treatment-naive control, cytoreductive nephrectomy. Controls were unirradiated tumors from treatment-naive cytoreductive nephrectomy patients. Measured with immunoSEQ multiplex PCR; TCRdb has only the in-frame clones, and not every one. The sample has more than 9,500 clones; less than 75% are singletons. CDR1 KGHSH and CDR2 LQKENI come from the germline V gene. The CDR3 has 13 amino acids. V lost 5 bases and J lost 1, with 8 bases in between. This clonotype was obtained from a woman of 80 years or more with renal cell carcinoma. Sequencing was performed on tumor tissue, taken from a patient whose treatment was nephrectomy without radiotherapy. The V and J genes are TRBV18 and TRBJ1-1; D gene uncertain. The CDR3 protein is CASSVETNTEAFF. The CDR3 DNA is TGTGCCAGCTCAGTAGAGACGAACACTGAAGCTTTCTTT.